The clone carrying this TCR beta chain was seen a few times. Antigen unknown. The sample originates from a study of T cells after yellow fever vaccination. Study-wide results and caveats: Faster peaking, at day 5 versus 15, marked a secondary response that was weaker.

V lost 0 bases to trimming and J lost 7 bases, with 15 bases between them. The CDR3 has 15 residues. Germline CDR1 SGHRS, CDR2 YFSETQ. For TCR, cDNA came from 5'RACE template switching, which added a universal primer site and UMIs. TCRdb reprocessed the 5' RACE reads with MiXCR, giving one entry per CDR3 protein. The table lists 340,000 or so distinct CDR3 sequences, around 12% of them singletons. The gene calls are TRBV5-1 and TRBJ2-3; perhaps D is TRBD1 or TRBD2 (5 bases each). The sample in question was CD4+ T cells sorted from PBMCs, obtained 15 days after the yellow fever booster vaccination. This TCR derives from a man aged 18 to 29 who received the YFV17D yellow fever vaccine. CDR3 nucleotide sequence: TGCGCCAGCAGCTTGGACAGGCCCGGGGTACATACGCAGTATTTT. As protein: CASSLDRPGVHTQYF.